This T cell receptor beta chain was obtained from a study of CD8 T cells in Susac syndrome. Trimming shortened V by 5 bases and J by 9 bases, and 20 bases separated the two germline ends. The CDR3 is 15 amino acids. cDNA came from roughly 0.47 to 1 ug RNA primed by random hexamers. immunoSEQ multiplex PCR amplified TCR beta CDR3 across 54 Vbeta, 13 Jbeta. TCRdb re-called the immunoSEQ multiplex PCR reads with MiXCR, one entry per CDR3 protein. The data contain roughly 140,000 distinct CDR3 sequences, about 95% of them seen just once; the ten biggest clones take up 0.14% to 0.15%. The source of this sequence is a human donor with multiple sclerosis. The chain combines TRBV12-3 or TRBV12-4 with TRBJ1-5, with D tentatively TRBD1 (5 bases). The sequencing input was CD8+ T cells from PBMCs. CDR3 region: CASSTGTAKRGPQHF. In nucleotides, the CDR3 is TGTGCCAGCAGTACCGGGACGGCAAAGAGAGGGCCCCAGCATTTT.